This entry lists 20 T cell receptor beta chains sequenced from one sample in a study of blood T cell repertoires in COVID-19. Repertoires were generated with immunoSEQ multiplex PCR, while TCRdb's copy carries only in-frame clones and drops some. The sample shows 400,000 to 450,000 clones, around 89% of them seen only once. Sample: PBMCs or T cells enriched from blood (not recorded which). The receptors shown here come from a man aged 30 to 39 who had recovered from COVID-19.

The V and J genes are TRBV7-9 and TRBJ2-5; a possible D gene is TRBD1 (6 bases). The CDR3 is 14 amino acids. Germline-derived CDR1 and CDR2 are SEHNR and FQNEAQ (reference sequence). V was trimmed by 8 bases and J by 4 bases, leaving 17 bases between them. CDR3 sequence reads: CASSEYRALETQYF. CDR3 coding DNA: TGTGCCAGCTCCGAGTACAGGGCACTAGAGACCCAGTACTTC.

CDR3 sequence reads: CASSEAYGGGRETQYF. CDR3 nucleotide sequence: TGTGCCAGCAGTGAAGCCTACGGCGGGGGTAGGGAGACCCAGTACTTC. The chain is built from TRBV6-1 and TRBJ2-5; TRBD2 aligns across 7 bases. V dropped 0 bases and J dropped 5; count of bases not matched to a gene: 9. Germline CDR1 and CDR2: MNHNS and SASEGT. The CDR3 is 16 amino acids.

The chain joins TRBV29-1 to TRBJ2-2; TRBD1 aligns across 9 bases. V was pared by 7 bases and J by 4 bases, with 4 bases of the junction left unmatched. This CDR3 comprises 13 residues. Germline-derived CDR1 and CDR2 are SQVTM and ANQGSEA. CDR3 loop: CSAWTGVTGELFF. CDR3 coding DNA: TGCAGCGCATGGACAGGGGTCACCGGGGAGCTGTTTTTT.

The chain employs TRBV7-9 and TRBJ2-6; 7 positions match TRBD2. The CDR3 totals 17 residues. The V segment lost 0 bases and the J segment 1 base; nucleotides outside the gene matches: 3. Germline-derived CDR1 and CDR2 are SEHNR and FQNEAQ (reference sequence). Written as DNA, the CDR3 is TGTGCCAGCAGCTTAGCCGGGGGGATTTCTGGGGCCAACGTCCTGACTTTC. Translation: CASSLAGGISGANVLTF.

This clone was recorded a few times. The chain is built from TRBV19 and TRBJ1-6; D not resolved. Germline CDR1 is LNHDA and CDR2 is SQIVND (reference sequence). Trimming removed 3 bases at V and 9 bases at J, with 9 bases between. The CDR3 is 13 residues long. This CDR3 reads CASSIDSPSPLHF. The DNA for the CDR3 is TGTGCCAGTAGTATTGACTCCCCTTCACCCCTCCACTTT.

J is TRBJ1-6 and V is TRBV5-8; unclear D gene. This CDR3 has 14 amino acids. Germline V gives CDR1 SGHTS, CDR2 YDEGEE. Deletions cut 4 bases from V and 7 bases from J, with 12 bases between. This CDR3 reads CASSPREINSPLHF. The DNA of the CDR3 is TGTGCCAGCAGCCCCCGGGAGATAAATTCACCCCTCCACTTT. Drawing the rest from reference TRBV5-8 and TRBJ1-6, the complete variable domain is EAGVTQSPTHLIKTRGQQATLRCSPISGHTSVYWYQQALGLGLQFLLWYDEGEERNRGNFPPRFSGRQFPNYSSELNVNALELEDSALYLCASSPREINSPLHFGNGTRLTVT.

The table lists this clone with a count of one. The chain has TRBV12-3 or TRBV12-4 and TRBJ1-1, with D possibly TRBD1 on 5 matching bases. This CDR3 comprises 13 residues. V shed 7 bases and J shed 2 bases, with 11 bases lying between them. DNA of the CDR3: TGTGCCAGCACCCTGCGGGACAACACTGAAGCTTTCTTT. Protein: CASTLRDNTEAFF.

This chain connects TRBV5-1 to TRBJ2-1; TRBD1 agrees at 10 bases. J was trimmed by 3 bases and V by 0 bases; bases with no gene match: 0. The length of the CDR3 is 15 residues. Germline V gene lookup returns CDR1 SGHRS and CDR2 YFSETQ. The CDR3 protein is CASSLGTGGYNEQFF. The CDR3, as DNA: TGCGCCAGCAGCTTGGGGACAGGGGGCTACAATGAGCAGTTCTTC.

This chain uses TRBV10-3 with TRBJ2-2; D uncertain. V was pared by 6 bases and J by 3 bases, with 17 bases between. This CDR3 is 16 amino acids long. Looked up from germline, CDR1 is ENHRY and CDR2 is SYGVKD. CDR3 DNA: TGTGCCATCAGCCCGAATGATAAGGCGGACACCGGGGAGCTGTTTTTT. Protein product: CAISPNDKADTGELFF.

V and J are TRBV7-9 and TRBJ2-7; 7 bases line up with TRBD1. Germline-derived CDR1 and CDR2 are SEHNR and FQNEAQ (reference sequence). V shed 4 bases and J 2 bases; nucleotides not matched to a gene: 8. CDR3 length equals 15 residues. CDR3 region: CASSSRQGSAYEQYF. The CDR3 region has the DNA TGTGCCAGCAGCTCCAGACAGGGTTCTGCCTACGAGCAGTACTTC.

This sequence joins TRBV7-9 and TRBJ1-6, with 7 positions matching TRBD1. The V and J ends lost 1 base and 3 bases, in that order; junction bases with no gene match: 6. The length of the CDR3 is 17 residues. Germline-derived CDR1 and CDR2 are SEHNR and FQNEAQ (reference sequence). The CDR3 spells CASSLERQGDYNSPLHF. DNA of the CDR3: TGTGCCAGCAGCTTAGAGAGACAGGGAGACTATAATTCACCCCTCCACTTT.

V and J are TRBV5-1 and TRBJ1-1; 12 bases match TRBD1. The CDR3 has 16 residues. Germline CDR1 and CDR2: SGHRS and YFSETQ. After removal of 4 bases from V and 2 bases from J, the junction contained 6 bases not matched to a gene. CDR3 residues: CASSKGQGARNTEAFF. CDR3 nucleotide sequence: TGCGCCAGCAGCAAGGGACAGGGGGCTCGAAACACTGAAGCTTTCTTT.

The rearrangement uses TRBV12-3 or TRBV12-4 and TRBJ1-3; no clear D. V was clipped by 11 bases and J by 1 base, with 9 bases between them. The CDR3 covers 12 residues. The chain's CDR3 is CAGRASGNTIYF. Here the CDR3 DNA reads TGTGCCGGGAGGGCTTCTGGAAACACCATATATTTT.

The chain links TRBV30 to TRBJ1-2; D gene uncertain. The CDR3 extends over 12 amino acids. The ends were cut back, 3 bases at V and 4 bases at J, with 9 bases in the middle. Germline V gives CDR1 GTSNPN, CDR2 SVGIG (reference sequence). In nucleotides, the CDR3 is TGTGCCTGGAGCCGGAGTGGCTATGGCTACACCTTC. Its translation: CAWSRSGYGYTF.

The V gene is TRBV2, the J gene TRBJ1-4, with D unclear. CDR1 SNHLY and CDR2 FYNNEI come from the germline V gene. The CDR3 contains 12 residues. V was shortened by 4 bases and J by 4 bases, with 4 bases between the two germline ends. The CDR3 loop is CASSGDNEKLFF. CDR3 coding DNA: TGTGCCAGCAGTGGAGATAATGAAAAACTGTTTTTT. Full variable domain (missing parts from reference TRBV2 and TRBJ1-4): EPEVTQTPSHQVTQMGQEVILRCVPISNHLYFYWYRQILGQKVEFLVSFYNNEISEKSEIFDDQFSVERPDGSNFTLKIRSTKLEDSAMYFCASSGDNEKLFFGSGTQLSVL.

The chain recombines TRBV27 with TRBJ1-3; D gene unclear. The germline CDR1 and CDR2 sequences are MNHEY and SMNVEV (reference sequence). Trimming pared 3 bases from V and 4 bases from J, leaving 4 bases between. This CDR3 contains 12 residues. Here the CDR3 reads CASSFRGNTIYF. DNA of the CDR3: TGTGCCAGCAGTTTCCGGGGAAACACCATATATTTT.

The gene calls are TRBV5-1 and TRBJ2-5; D remains unclear. This CDR3 has 13 residues. CDR1 and CDR2 from the germline V gene are SGHRS and YFSETQ. V lost 1 base, J lost 1 base, and 5 bases lay in between. The CDR3 DNA sequence: TGCGCCAGCAGCTTGACAGTCCAAGAGACCCAGTACTTC. Protein: CASSLTVQETQYF.

This clone has a count of ten or more. This sequence joins TRBV4-1 and TRBJ1-3; D not resolved. V dropped 1 base and J dropped 4 bases, with 17 bases sitting between them. Germline V gene lookup returns CDR1 MGHRA and CDR2 YSYEKL. CDR3 length: 17 residues. The CDR3 region has the DNA TGCGCCAGCAGCCAAGCCGAGGGAACCAGAAGAGGAAACACCATATATTTT. Translated, it gives CASSQAEGTRRGNTIYF.

The chain uses TRBV5-6 and TRBJ1-3, with a possible D match to TRBD1 (5 bases). Trimming stripped 4 bases from V and 0 bases from J, with 11 bases between. Germline V gene lookup returns CDR1 SGHDT and CDR2 YYEEEE. This CDR3 is built from 15 residues. The CDR3 reads CASSIRQSSGNTIYF. DNA for the CDR3: TGTGCCAGCAGCATTAGACAGTCCTCTGGAAACACCATATATTTT.

The chain joins TRBV6-4 to TRBJ2-1, with D perhaps TRBD1 (6 bases). The CDR3 totals 15 residues. Trimming pared 6 bases from V and 7 bases from J, leaving 19 bases between. Germline V gene lookup returns CDR1 MRHNA and CDR2 SNTAGT. CDR3 in DNA: TGTGCCAGCAGCGCAACAGGGAGTCTTGTGAATGAGCAGTTCTTC. This encodes CASSATGSLVNEQFF.